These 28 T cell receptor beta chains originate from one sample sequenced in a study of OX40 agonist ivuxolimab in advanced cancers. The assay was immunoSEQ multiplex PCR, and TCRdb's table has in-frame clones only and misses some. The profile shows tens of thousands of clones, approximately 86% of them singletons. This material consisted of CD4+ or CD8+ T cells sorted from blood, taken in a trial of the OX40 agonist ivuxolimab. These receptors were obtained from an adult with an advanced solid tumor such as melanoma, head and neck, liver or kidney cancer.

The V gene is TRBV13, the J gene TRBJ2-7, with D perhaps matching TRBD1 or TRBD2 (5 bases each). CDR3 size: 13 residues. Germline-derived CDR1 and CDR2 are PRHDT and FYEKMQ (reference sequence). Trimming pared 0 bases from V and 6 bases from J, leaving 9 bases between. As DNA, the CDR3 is TGTGCCAGCAGCTTAGGTGCGAGGGGCGAGCAGTACTTC. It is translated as CASSLGARGEQYF.

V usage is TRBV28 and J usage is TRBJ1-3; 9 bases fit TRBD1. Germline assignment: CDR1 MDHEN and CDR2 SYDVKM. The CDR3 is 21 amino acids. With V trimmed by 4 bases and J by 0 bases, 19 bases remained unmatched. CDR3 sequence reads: CASSSLPGDREGLSSGNTIYF. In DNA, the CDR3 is TGTGCCAGCAGTTCATTACCCGGGGACAGGGAAGGTTTGAGCTCTGGAAACACCATATATTTT.

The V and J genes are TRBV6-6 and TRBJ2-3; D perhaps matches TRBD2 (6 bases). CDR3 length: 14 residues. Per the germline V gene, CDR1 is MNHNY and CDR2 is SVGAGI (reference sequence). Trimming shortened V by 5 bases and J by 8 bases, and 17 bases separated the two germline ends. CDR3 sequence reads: CASSPSGYGGTQYF. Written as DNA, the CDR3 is TGTGCCAGCAGTCCCAGCGGGTATGGCGGTACGCAGTATTTT.

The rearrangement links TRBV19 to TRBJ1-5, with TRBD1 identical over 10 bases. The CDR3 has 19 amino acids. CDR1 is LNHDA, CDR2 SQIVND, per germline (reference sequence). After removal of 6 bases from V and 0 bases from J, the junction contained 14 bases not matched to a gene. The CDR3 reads CASSDWWGQGTSSNQPQHF. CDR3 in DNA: TGTGCCAGTAGCGATTGGTGGGGACAGGGGACGTCTAGCAATCAGCCCCAGCATTTT.

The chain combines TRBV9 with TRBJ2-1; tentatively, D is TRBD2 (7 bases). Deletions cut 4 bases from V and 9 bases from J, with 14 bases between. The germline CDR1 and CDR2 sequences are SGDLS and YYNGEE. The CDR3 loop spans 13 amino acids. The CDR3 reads CASSLGGAGEQFF. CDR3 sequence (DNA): TGTGCCAGCAGCTTAGGGGGGGCCGGTGAGCAGTTCTTC.

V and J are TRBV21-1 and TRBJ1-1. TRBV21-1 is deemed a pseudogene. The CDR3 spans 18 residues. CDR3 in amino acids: CASSIQREGRGSNTEAFF. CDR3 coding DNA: TGTGCCAGCAGCATTCAGCGTGAGGGGAGGGGGTCGAACACTGAAGCTTTCTTT.

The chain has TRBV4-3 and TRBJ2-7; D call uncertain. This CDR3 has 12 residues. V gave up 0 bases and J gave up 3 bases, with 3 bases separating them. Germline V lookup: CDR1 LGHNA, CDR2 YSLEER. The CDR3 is CASSQDSYEQYF. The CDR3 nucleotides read TGCGCCAGCAGCCAAGACAGCTACGAGCAGTACTTC.

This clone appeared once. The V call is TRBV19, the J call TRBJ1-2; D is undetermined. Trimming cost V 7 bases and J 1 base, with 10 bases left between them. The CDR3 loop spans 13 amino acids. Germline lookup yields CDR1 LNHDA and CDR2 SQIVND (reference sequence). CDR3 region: CASTPDGNYGYTF. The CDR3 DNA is TGTGCCAGTACCCCAGACGGTAACTATGGCTACACCTTC.

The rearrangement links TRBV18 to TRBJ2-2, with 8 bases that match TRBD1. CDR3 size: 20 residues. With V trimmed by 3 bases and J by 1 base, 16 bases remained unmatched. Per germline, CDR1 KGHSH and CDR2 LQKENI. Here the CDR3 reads CASSPIGQGPSPKNTGELFF. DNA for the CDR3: TGTGCCAGCTCACCGATTGGACAGGGCCCCTCACCAAAGAACACCGGGGAGCTGTTTTTT.

The CDR3 region is CASSSVGAYTGELFF. The CDR3 coding sequence is TGTGCCAGCAGCTCCGTCGGGGCTTACACCGGGGAGCTGTTTTTT. The V call is TRBV5-4, the J call TRBJ2-2; D is tentatively TRBD1 or TRBD2 (5 bases each). CDR3 size: 15 residues. Germline CDR1 and CDR2: SGHNT and YYREEE (reference sequence). V lost 3 bases to trimming and J lost 3 bases, with 12 bases between them.

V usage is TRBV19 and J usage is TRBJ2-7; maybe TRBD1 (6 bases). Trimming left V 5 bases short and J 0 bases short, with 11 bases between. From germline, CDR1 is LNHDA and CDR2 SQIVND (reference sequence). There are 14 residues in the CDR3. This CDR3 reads CASSGGHLSYEQYF. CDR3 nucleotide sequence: TGTGCCAGTAGTGGGGGACACCTCTCCTACGAGCAGTACTTC.

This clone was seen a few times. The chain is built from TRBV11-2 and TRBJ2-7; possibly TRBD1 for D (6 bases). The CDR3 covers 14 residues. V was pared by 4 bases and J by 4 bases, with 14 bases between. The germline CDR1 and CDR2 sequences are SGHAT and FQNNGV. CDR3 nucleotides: TGTGCCAGCAGCTGGGGGCTAGAGGGGTACGAGCAGTACTTC. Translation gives CASSWGLEGYEQYF.

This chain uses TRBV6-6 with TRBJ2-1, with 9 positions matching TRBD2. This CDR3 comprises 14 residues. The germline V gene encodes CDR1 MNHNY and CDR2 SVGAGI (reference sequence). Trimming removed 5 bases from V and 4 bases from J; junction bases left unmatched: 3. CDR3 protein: CASSPTSGYNEQFF. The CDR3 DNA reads TGTGCCAGCAGTCCTACTAGCGGGTACAATGAGCAGTTCTTC.

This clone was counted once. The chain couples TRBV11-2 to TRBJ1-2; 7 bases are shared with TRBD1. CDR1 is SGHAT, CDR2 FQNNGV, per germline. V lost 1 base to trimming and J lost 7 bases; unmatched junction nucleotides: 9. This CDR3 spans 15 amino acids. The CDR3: CASSLGGNRGRGYTF. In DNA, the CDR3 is TGTGCCAGCAGCTTAGGTGGGAACAGGGGACGTGGCTACACCTTC. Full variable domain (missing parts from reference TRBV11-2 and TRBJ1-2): EAGVAQSPRYKIIEKRQSVAFWCNPISGHATLYWYQQILGQGPKLLIQFQNNGVVDDSQLPKDRFSAERLKGVDSTLKIQPAKLEDSAVYLCASSLGGNRGRGYTFGSGTRLTVV.

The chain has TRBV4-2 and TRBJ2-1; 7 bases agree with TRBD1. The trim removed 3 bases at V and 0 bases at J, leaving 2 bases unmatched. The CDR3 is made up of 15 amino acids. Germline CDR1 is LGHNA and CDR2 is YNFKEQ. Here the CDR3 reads CASSQGQSSYNEQFF. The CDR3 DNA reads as TGTGCCAGCAGCCAGGGACAGAGCTCCTACAATGAGCAGTTCTTC.

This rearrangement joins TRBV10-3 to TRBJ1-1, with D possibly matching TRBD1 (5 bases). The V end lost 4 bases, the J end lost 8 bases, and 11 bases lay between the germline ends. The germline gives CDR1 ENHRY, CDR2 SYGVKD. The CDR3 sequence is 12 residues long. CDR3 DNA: TGTGCCATCAGTGCAGGGTCGTCCGAAGCTTTCTTT. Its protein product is CAISAGSSEAFF.

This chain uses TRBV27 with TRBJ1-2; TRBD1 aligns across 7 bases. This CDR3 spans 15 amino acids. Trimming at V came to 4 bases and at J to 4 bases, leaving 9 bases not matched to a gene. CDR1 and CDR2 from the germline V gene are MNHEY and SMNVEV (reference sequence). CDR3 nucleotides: TGTGCCAGCAGTTCCTCCGGGACAGCCCGCTATGGCTACACCTTC. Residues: CASSSSGTARYGYTF.

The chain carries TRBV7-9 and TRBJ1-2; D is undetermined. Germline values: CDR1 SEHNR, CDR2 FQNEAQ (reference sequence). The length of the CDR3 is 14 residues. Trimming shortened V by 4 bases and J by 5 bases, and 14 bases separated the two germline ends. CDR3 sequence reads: CASSSREEMYGYTF. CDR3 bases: TGTGCCAGCAGCTCCCGGGAGGAGATGTATGGCTACACCTTC. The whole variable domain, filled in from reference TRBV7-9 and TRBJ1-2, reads DTGVSQNPRHKITKRGQNVTFRCDPISEHNRLYWYRQTLGQGPEFLTYFQNEAQLEKSRLLSDRFSAERPKGSFSTLEIQRTEQGDSAMYLCASSSREEMYGYTFGSGTRLTVV.

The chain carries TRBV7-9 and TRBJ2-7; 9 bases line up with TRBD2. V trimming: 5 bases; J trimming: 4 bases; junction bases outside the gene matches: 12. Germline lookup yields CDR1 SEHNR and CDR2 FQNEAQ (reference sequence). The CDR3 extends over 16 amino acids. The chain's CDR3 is CASSPSGASGKYEQYF. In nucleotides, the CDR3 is TGTGCCAGCAGCCCCTCAGGAGCTAGCGGGAAGTACGAGCAGTACTTC.

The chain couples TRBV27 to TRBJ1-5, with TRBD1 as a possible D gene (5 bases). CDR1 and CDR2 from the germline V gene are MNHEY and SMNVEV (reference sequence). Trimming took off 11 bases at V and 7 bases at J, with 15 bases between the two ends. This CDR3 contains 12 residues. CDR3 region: CAAGGTGQPQHF. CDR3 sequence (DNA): TGTGCCGCCGGGGGGACGGGGCAGCCCCAGCATTTT.

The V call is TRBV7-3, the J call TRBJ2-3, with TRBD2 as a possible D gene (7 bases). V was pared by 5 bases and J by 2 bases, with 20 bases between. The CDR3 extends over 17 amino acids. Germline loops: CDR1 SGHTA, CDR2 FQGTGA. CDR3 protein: CASSAWGGRGPTDTQYF. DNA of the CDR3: TGTGCCAGCAGCGCCTGGGGTGGGCGGGGGCCCACAGATACGCAGTATTTT.

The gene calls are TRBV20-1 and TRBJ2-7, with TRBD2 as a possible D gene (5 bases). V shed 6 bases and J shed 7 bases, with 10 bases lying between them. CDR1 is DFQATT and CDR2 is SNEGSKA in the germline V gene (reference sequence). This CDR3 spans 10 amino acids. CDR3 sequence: CSAESGEQYF. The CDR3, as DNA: TGCAGTGCAGAAAGCGGTGAGCAGTACTTC.

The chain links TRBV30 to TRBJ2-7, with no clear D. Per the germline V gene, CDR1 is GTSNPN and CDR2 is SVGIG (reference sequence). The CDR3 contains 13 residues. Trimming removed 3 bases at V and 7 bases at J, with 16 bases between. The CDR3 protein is CAWRLPPLGEQYF. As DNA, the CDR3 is TGTGCCTGGAGGCTCCCCCCCCTAGGAGAGCAGTACTTC.

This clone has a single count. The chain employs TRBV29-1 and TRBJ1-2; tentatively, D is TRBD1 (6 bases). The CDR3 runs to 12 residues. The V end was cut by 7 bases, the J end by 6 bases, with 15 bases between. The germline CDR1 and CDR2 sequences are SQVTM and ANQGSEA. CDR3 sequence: CSARGGDHGYTF. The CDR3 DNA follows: TGCAGCGCAAGGGGGGGGGACCATGGCTACACCTTC. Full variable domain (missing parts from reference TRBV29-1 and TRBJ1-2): SAVISQKPSRDICQRGTSLTIQCQVDSQVTMMFWYRQQPGQSLTLIATANQGSEATYESGFVIDKFPISRPNLTFSTLTVSNMSPEDSSIYLCSARGGDHGYTFGSGTRLTVV.

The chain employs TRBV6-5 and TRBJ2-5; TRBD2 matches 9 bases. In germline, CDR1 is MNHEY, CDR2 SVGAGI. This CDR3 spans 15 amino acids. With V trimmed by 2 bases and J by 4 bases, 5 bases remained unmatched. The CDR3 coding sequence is TGTGCCAGCAGTTACGGTAGCGGGAGTGGAGAGACCCAGTACTTC. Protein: CASSYGSGSGETQYF.

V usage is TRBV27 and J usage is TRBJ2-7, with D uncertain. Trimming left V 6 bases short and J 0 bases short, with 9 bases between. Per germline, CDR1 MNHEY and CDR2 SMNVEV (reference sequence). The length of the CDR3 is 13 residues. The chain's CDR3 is CASSPGSSYEQYF. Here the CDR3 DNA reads TGTGCCAGCAGCCCAGGTAGCTCCTACGAGCAGTACTTC.

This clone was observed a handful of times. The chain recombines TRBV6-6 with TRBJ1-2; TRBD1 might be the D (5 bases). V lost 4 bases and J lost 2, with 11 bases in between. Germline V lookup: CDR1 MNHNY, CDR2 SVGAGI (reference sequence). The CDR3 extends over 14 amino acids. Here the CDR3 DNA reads TGTGCCAGCAGTTCGGCAGGGTGGAACTATGGCTACACCTTC. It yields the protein CASSSAGWNYGYTF.

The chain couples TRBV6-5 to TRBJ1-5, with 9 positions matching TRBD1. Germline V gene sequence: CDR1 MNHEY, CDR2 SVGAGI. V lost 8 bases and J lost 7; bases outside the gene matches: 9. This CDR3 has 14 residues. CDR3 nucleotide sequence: TGTGCCAGCGCCGGGACAGGGCTTGGGCAGCCCCAGCATTTT. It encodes CASAGTGLGQPQHF.